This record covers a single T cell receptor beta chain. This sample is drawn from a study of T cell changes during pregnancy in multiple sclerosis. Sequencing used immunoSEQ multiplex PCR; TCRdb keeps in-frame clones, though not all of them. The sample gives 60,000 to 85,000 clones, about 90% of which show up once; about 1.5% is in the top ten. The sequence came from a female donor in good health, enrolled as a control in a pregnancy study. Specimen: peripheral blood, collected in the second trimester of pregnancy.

CDR3 nucleotides: TGCAGCGTTGAGTGGTCAGGTTTAGCCAAAAACATTCAGTACTTC. This codes for CSVEWSGLAKNIQYF. The chain is built from TRBV29-1 and TRBJ2-4; no clear D. V lost 3 bases to trimming and J lost 0 bases, with 12 bases between them. CDR1 and CDR2 from the germline V gene are SQVTM and ANQGSEA. This CDR3 region has 15 residues.